The 6 T cell receptor beta chains given below trace back to one sample, sequenced in a study of blood T cell repertoires in COVID-19 (TCRdb year 2020). Receptors were amplified or captured by the immunoSEQ multiplex PCR assay. The clones in this table, taken by TCRdb from immuneACCESS, are in-frame only. Not every clone is retained; where verified, under half of the shortfall comes from an unresolved V gene, and the cause of the rest is unknown. The sample includes 150,000 to 200,000 clones, with about 86% observed a single time. The ten largest clonotypes hold approximately 11% of the sample. The sample comprised peripheral blood. The receptors here all came from a woman in her sixties or seventies with COVID-19, enrolled during active disease.

The chain has TRBV28 and TRBJ1-2, with TRBD1 matching over 7 bases. CDR3 size: 13 residues. Germline lookup yields CDR1 MDHEN and CDR2 SYDVKM. The V gene end was trimmed by 9 bases and the J gene end by 5 bases; junction bases not matched to a gene: 9. In DNA form, the CDR3 reads TGTGCCAGGAGGGGGACAGCTGTTTATGGCTACACCTTC. Protein: CARRGTAVYGYTF.

This CDR3 is CASSQDYDPRDSEAFF. CDR3 nucleotide sequence: TGCGCCAGCAGCCAAGACTACGACCCGAGAGATAGCGAAGCTTTCTTT. The V and J genes are TRBV4-3 and TRBJ1-1; no definite D call. From germline, CDR1 is LGHNA and CDR2 YSLEER. The CDR3 runs to 16 residues. The V end was cut by 0 bases, the J end by 8 bases, with 19 bases between.

The rearrangement links TRBV21-1 to TRBJ1-3; TRBD1, the D gene given by the table, was not confirmed from the DNA. TRBV21-1 is an annotated pseudogene. The CDR3 sequence is 16 residues long. Here the CDR3 reads CASSYDTGIRGNTIYF. The CDR3 DNA sequence: TGTGCCAGCAGTTACGACACAGGGATCAGGGGAAACACCATATATTTT.

This clone was observed once. The V gene is TRBV7-2, the J gene TRBJ2-7; no clear D gene. V lost 2 bases to trimming and J lost 5 bases, with 13 bases between them. CDR3 length: 14 amino acids. The germline CDR1 and CDR2 sequences are SGHTA and FQGNSA. In DNA form, the CDR3 reads TGTGCCAGCAGCTTAAAAATTTGGCAGGACGAGCAGTACTTC. Translated, it gives CASSLKIWQDEQYF.

The rearrangement uses TRBV5-6 and TRBJ2-3; TRBD1 aligns across 7 bases. V shed 6 bases, J shed 4 bases, and the junction held 5 bases outside the gene matches. Germline assignment: CDR1 SGHDT and CDR2 YYEEEE. The CDR3 sequence is 13 residues long. The CDR3 DNA is TGTGCCAGCAAAATTACAGGGGCAGATACGCAGTATTTT. Translating it yields CASKITGADTQYF.

The chain is built from TRBV7-3 and TRBJ2-7; a possible D gene is TRBD2 (5 bases). Germline-derived CDR1 and CDR2 are SGHTA and FQGTGA. Trimming removed 5 bases from V and 0 bases from J, with 11 bases in between. The CDR3 runs to 14 residues. The CDR3 protein is CASSRTGSSYEQYF. CDR3 coding DNA: TGTGCCAGCAGCCGCACTGGGAGCTCCTACGAGCAGTACTTC.